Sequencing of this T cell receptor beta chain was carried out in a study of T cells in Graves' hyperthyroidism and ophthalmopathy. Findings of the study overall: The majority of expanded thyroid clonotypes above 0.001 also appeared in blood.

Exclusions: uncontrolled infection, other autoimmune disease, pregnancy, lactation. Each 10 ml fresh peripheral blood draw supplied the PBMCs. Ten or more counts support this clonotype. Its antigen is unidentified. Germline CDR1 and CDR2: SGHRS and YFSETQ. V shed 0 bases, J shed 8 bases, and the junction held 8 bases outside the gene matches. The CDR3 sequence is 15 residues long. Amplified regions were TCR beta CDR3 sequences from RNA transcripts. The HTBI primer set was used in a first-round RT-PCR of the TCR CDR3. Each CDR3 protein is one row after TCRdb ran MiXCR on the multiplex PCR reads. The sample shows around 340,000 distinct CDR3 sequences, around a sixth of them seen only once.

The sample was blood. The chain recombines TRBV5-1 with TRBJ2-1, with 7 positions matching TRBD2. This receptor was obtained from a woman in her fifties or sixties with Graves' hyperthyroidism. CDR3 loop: CASSLVPGGRDEQFF. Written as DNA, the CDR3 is TGCGCCAGCAGCTTGGTGCCAGGAGGGAGGGATGAGCAGTTCTTC.